This TCR beta chain was profiled in a study of shared clonotypes between healthy human individuals. With 3 bases removed from V and 3 bases from J, the gap between germline ends came to 15 bases. The CDR3 contains 15 residues. Germline V gene sequence: CDR1 PRHDT, CDR2 FYEKMQ (reference sequence). The data were produced by immunoSEQ multiplex PCR, yet TCRdb's version contains in-frame clones alone and is incomplete. The table lists approximately 840,000 clones, roughly 96% of them singletons. The naive CD8 population came from CD45RO-negative cells selected for CCR7, without terminally differentiated effector memory CD45RA+ cells. The donors, all of them Caucasian adults, lived in Nashville, Tennessee.

Sequencing was performed on naive CD8+ T cells sorted from blood. The receptor comes from a man aged 30 to 45 in good health. The rearrangement uses TRBV13 and TRBJ2-7, with D possibly being TRBD2 (5 bases). This CDR3 reads CASSLLRAVNYEQYF. The CDR3 bases are TGTGCCAGCAGCTTGCTGAGGGCTGTGAACTACGAGCAGTACTTC.